Following are 20 T cell receptor beta chains from one sample sequenced in a study of blood T cell repertoires in COVID-19. Repertoires were generated with immunoSEQ multiplex PCR, while TCRdb's copy carries only in-frame clones and drops some. The sample lists about 210,000 clones, roughly 88% seen once, with 2% to 2.5% in the top ten. The specimen was PBMCs or T cells enriched from blood (not recorded which). The origin of the receptors is a woman aged 40 to 50 with acute COVID-19.

Concerning this clone itself: Different DNA sequences within this sample yield the same CDR3. The V and J genes are TRBV19 and TRBJ1-1; D call uncertain. Per germline, CDR1 LNHDA and CDR2 SQIVND (reference sequence). V was clipped by 5 bases and J by 3 bases, with 10 bases between them. The CDR3 extends over 13 amino acids. In DNA form, the CDR3 reads TGTGCCAGTAGTCCGACTGATTACACTGAAGCTTTCTTT. This codes for CASSPTDYTEAFF.

V usage is TRBV3-1 (or the pseudogene TRBV3-2) and J usage is TRBJ1-5, with D possibly TRBD1 on 6 matching bases. Germline CDR1 reads LGHDT; CDR2 reads YNNKEL (reference sequence). V lost 1 base and J 4 bases, leaving 11 bases between the germline ends. This CDR3 contains 15 residues. CDR3 DNA: TGTGCCAGCAGCCAAGGGGGGCCGGCAAATCAGCCCCAGCATTTT. It yields the protein CASSQGGPANQPQHF.

V usage is TRBV5-4 and J usage is TRBJ1-2; 8 bases line up with TRBD1. Germline V CDR1 and CDR2: SGHNT, YYREEE (reference sequence). With 6 bases clipped from V and 4 bases from J, the junction kept 5 bases outside the gene matches. The CDR3 length is 13 residues. The CDR3 coding sequence is TGTGCCAGCACCGAGACAGGGGCCTATGGCTACACCTTC. Translated: CASTETGAYGYTF.

In nucleotides, the CDR3 is TGTGCTAGTGCTTGGCAGGGCCCCTCCTACGAGCAGTACGTC. Protein: CASAWQGPSYEQYV. The chain is built from TRBV12-5 and TRBJ2-7; D is perhaps TRBD1 (5 bases). The CDR3 is 14 amino acids. The germline V gene has CDR1 LGHNT and CDR2 FRNRAP. The germline V and J ends were trimmed by 7 bases and 0 bases, with 13 bases remaining between them.

CDR3 sequence reads: CASSQDRAGVGYTF. CDR3 in DNA: TGTGCCAGCAGCCAAGATCGTGCCGGGGTTGGCTACACCTTC. The chain combines TRBV14 with TRBJ1-2; D is undetermined. V lost 0 bases to trimming and J lost 7 bases, with 12 bases between them. CDR3 length: 14 residues. Germline V gene data show CDR1 as SGHDN and CDR2 as FVKESK.

The chain has TRBV2 and TRBJ1-2; the D is unclear. Germline-derived CDR1 and CDR2 are SNHLY and FYNNEI. The V end was cut by 3 bases, the J end by 14 bases, with 13 bases between. This CDR3 contains 11 residues. Here the CDR3 DNA reads TGTGCCAGCAGTGAGCGGATTCGAAGGACCTTC. It specifies CASSERIRRTF.

The rearrangement joins TRBV19 to TRBJ2-3, with 8 bases matching TRBD2. In germline, CDR1 is LNHDA, CDR2 SQIVND (reference sequence). V dropped 4 bases and J dropped 2; count of bases not matched to a gene: 11. The CDR3 covers 17 residues. The CDR3, as DNA: TGTGCCAGTAGTAATCTTGCGGGACTAGACTACACAGATACGCAGTATTTT. Translating it yields CASSNLAGLDYTDTQYF.

The CDR3 DNA reads TGTGCCAGCAGTGTAGAGCGTTTACCCGCCATTCAGTACTTC. Its protein is CASSVERLPAIQYF. The rearrangement links TRBV2 to TRBJ2-4, with D unclear. The V and J ends lost 4 bases and 9 bases respectively, with 16 bases between them. In germline, CDR1 is SNHLY, CDR2 FYNNEI. CDR3 length equals 14 residues.

CDR3: CASSHDGTGLYEQFF. CDR3 nucleotides: TGCGCCAGTTCACATGACGGGACAGGTCTCTATGAGCAGTTCTTC. This chain joins TRBV5-1 and TRBJ2-1; 8 bases line up with TRBD1. Trimming at V came to 8 bases and at J to 8 bases, leaving 15 bases not matched to a gene. The germline V gene has CDR1 SGHRS and CDR2 YFSETQ. The CDR3 spans 15 residues.

The chain joins TRBV6-5 to TRBJ2-3; a weak D match, TRBD2 (6 bases). Trimming took off 7 bases at V and 0 bases at J, with 11 bases between the two ends. Germline-derived CDR1 and CDR2 are MNHEY and SVGAGI. This CDR3 comprises 14 residues. CDR3 sequence reads: CASINSGSTDTQYF. The CDR3 bases are TGTGCCAGCATTAATAGCGGAAGCACAGATACGCAGTATTTT.

The J gene is TRBJ2-1, the V gene TRBV5-1, with TRBD2 identical over 7 bases. Germline CDR1 and CDR2: SGHRS and YFSETQ. This CDR3 has 17 amino acids. V shed 1 base and J 0 bases; nucleotides not matched to a gene: 7. The CDR3 reads CASSLRSGASSYNEQFF. DNA of the CDR3: TGCGCCAGCAGCTTGAGGAGCGGGGCGAGCTCCTACAATGAGCAGTTCTTC.

This clone appeared a single time. The gene calls are TRBV14 and TRBJ1-6; 8 bases match TRBD1. The CDR3 sequence is 15 residues long. V lost 5 bases to trimming and J lost 2 bases; unmatched junction nucleotides: 2. Germline lookup yields CDR1 SGHDN and CDR2 FVKESK. CDR3 nucleotides: TGTGCCAGCAGCGGACAGGGCCCCTATAATTCACCCCTCCACTTT. It is translated as CASSGQGPYNSPLHF.

The V gene is TRBV30, the J gene TRBJ2-4; D is possibly TRBD1 (7 bases). The V gene lost 0 bases and the J gene lost 7 bases, with 10 bases spanning the gap. This CDR3 is 13 amino acids long. The germline V gene encodes CDR1 GTSNPN and CDR2 SVGIG (reference sequence). The CDR3 DNA reads as TGTGCCTGGAGTGTGGCAGGGGGGAACATTCAGTACTTC. Protein: CAWSVAGGNIQYF.

The chain couples TRBV10-1 to TRBJ2-3; 9 positions agree with TRBD2. Germline loops: CDR1 WNHNN, CDR2 SYGVQD (reference sequence). This CDR3 comprises 16 residues. Trimming took 5 bases from V and 3 from J; bases not matched to a gene: 9. CDR3 sequence: CASSPLSGSGTDTQYF. CDR3 in DNA: TGCGCCAGCAGTCCACTTAGCGGGAGTGGAACAGATACGCAGTATTTT.

The chain employs TRBV6-2 or TRBV6-3 and TRBJ2-3, with D perhaps TRBD2 (6 bases). CDR1 is MNHEY, CDR2 SVGEGT, per germline. V was shortened by 6 bases and J by 2 bases, with 12 bases between the two germline ends. The CDR3 is 14 residues long. The CDR3, as DNA: TGTGCCAGCAGCCGGGACTCGCCCACAGATACGCAGTATTTT. It yields the protein CASSRDSPTDTQYF.

CDR3 sequence: CASSYSTSSSEQFF. The CDR3 DNA reads as TGTGCCAGCAGTTACTCGACTAGCTCGAGTGAGCAGTTCTTC. The V call is TRBV6-6, the J call TRBJ2-1, with 7 bases fitting TRBD2. Per the germline V gene, CDR1 is MNHNY and CDR2 is SVGAGI (reference sequence). The length of the CDR3 is 14 residues. With V trimmed by 0 bases and J by 9 bases, 5 bases remained unmatched.

A single count supports this clone. V usage is TRBV3-1 (or the pseudogene TRBV3-2) and J usage is TRBJ2-2, with D possibly TRBD2 on 5 matching bases. CDR1 is LGHDT and CDR2 is YNNKEL in the germline V gene (reference sequence). The CDR3 totals 12 residues. V lost 4 bases and J lost 7, with 7 bases in between. In nucleotides, the CDR3 is TGTGCCAGCAGCCTAGGAGGCGGGGAGCTGTTTTTT. Amino acid sequence: CASSLGGGELFF.

This chain links TRBV27 with TRBJ1-2; possible D gene TRBD1, 5 bases. The CDR3 spans 14 residues. Trimming stripped 6 bases from V and 1 base from J, with 12 bases between. Germline V gene lookup returns CDR1 MNHEY and CDR2 SMNVEV (reference sequence). CDR3 residues: CASSRAGINYGYTF. CDR3 bases: TGTGCCAGCAGCAGGGCAGGAATTAACTATGGCTACACCTTC.

This rearrangement joins TRBV9 to TRBJ2-3, with 10 bases fitting TRBD2. The CDR3 runs to 16 residues. Per the germline V gene, CDR1 is SGDLS and CDR2 is YYNGEE. After removal of 1 base from V and 6 bases from J, the junction contained 8 bases not matched to a gene. DNA of the CDR3: TGTGCCAGCAGCGTAACCCCAGCGGGGGGGCGGGATACGCAGTATTTT. Residues: CASSVTPAGGRDTQYF.

The chain employs TRBV7-8 and TRBJ1-4; D may be TRBD1 (6 bases). In germline, CDR1 is SGHVS, CDR2 FQNEAQ. The CDR3 contains 15 residues. Trimming removed 5 bases from V and 3 bases from J, with 13 bases in between. The CDR3 loop reads CASSGGGVSNEKLFF. The CDR3 region has the DNA TGTGCCAGCAGCGGAGGGGGGGTCTCTAATGAAAAACTGTTTTTT.